The entry below describes one T cell receptor beta chain. Germline V gives CDR1 DFQATT, CDR2 SNEGSKA (reference sequence). The CDR3 runs 11 residues. The sample comes from a study of OX40 agonist ivuxolimab in advanced cancers. The overall study: One patient with hepatocellular carcinoma and two with cutaneous melanoma, three in all, had partial responses.

Sequencing used immunoSEQ multiplex PCR; TCRdb keeps in-frame clones, though not all of them. The sample has approximately 50,000 clones, about nine tenths seen once. The receptor's source is an adult with an advanced solid tumor such as melanoma, head and neck, liver or kidney cancer. The gene calls are TRBV20-1 and TRBJ2-1; D is unclear. The specimen was CD4+ or CD8+ T cells sorted from blood, collected in a trial of the OX40 agonist ivuxolimab. CDR3 DNA: TGCAGCCTCCGTGGGGAAAATGAGCAGTTCTTC. This gives the protein CSLRGENEQFF.